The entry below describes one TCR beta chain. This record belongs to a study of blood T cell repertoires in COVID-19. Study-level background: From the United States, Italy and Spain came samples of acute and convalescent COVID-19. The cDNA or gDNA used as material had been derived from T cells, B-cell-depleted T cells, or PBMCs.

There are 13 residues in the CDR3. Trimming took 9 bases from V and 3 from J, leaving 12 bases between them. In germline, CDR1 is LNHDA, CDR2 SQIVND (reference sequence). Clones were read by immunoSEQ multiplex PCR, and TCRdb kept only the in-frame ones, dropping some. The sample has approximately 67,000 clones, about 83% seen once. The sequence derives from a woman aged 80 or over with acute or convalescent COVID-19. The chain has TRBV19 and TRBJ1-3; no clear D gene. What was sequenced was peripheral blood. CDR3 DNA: TGTGCCAGCACAGCATCCCGTGGAAACACCATATATTTT. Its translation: CASTASRGNTIYF.